The source of this T cell receptor beta chain is a study of T cells in Graves' hyperthyroidism and ophthalmopathy. About the study: Upon initial diagnosis and before any treatment, peripheral blood was collected. Notes on the study in general: Most clonotypes that expanded in the thyroid above 0.001 also showed up in blood.

Trimming shortened V by 7 bases and J by 8 bases, and 17 bases separated the two germline ends. The germline gives CDR1 MNHNS, CDR2 SASEGT. The CDR3 extends over 13 amino acids. Regions amplified from RNA transcripts were the TCR beta CDR3 regions. First-round RT-PCR with HTBI primers amplified the TCR CDR3 region. One entry per CDR3 protein, called by TCRdb with MiXCR from the multiplex PCR reads. The sample includes more than 500,000 distinct CDR3 sequences, about 16% of them seen just once. On this clonotype: The antigen remains unidentified.

This chain joins TRBV6-1 and TRBJ1-2, with a tentative D call TRBD1 (6 bases). The sequencing sample was made of blood. The receptor was isolated from a woman younger than 45 with Graves' ophthalmopathy. In DNA form, the CDR3 reads TGTGCCAGCATCGACCCGGGGGCGGGAGGCTACACCTTC. Translation gives CASIDPGAGGYTF.